This TCR beta chain was captured in a study of blood T cell repertoires in COVID-19 (dated by TCRdb to between 2020 and 2021). At the level of the whole study: Samples covering the acute and convalescent phases of COVID-19 were provided by collaborators in the United States, Italy and Spain. Where available, HLA class I and class II types were taken from metadata supplied by the sample provider and were not determined by assay-based typing. A de-identified subject ID, COVID-19 status, age in years and sex were almost always included in the sample metadata. Deeply sampled blood TCRbeta repertoires from subjects exposed to, actively infected with, or recovered from COVID-19 were included in the dataset. The samples were drawn from two sources: the first 160 participants of the ongoing ImmuneRACE study, and some 1,300 subjects contributed by 6 global collaborators. The repertoires were released in a freely available public database meant as a resource for research on the immune response to SARS-CoV-2. The prospective study material was composed of cDNA or gDNA derived from T cells, B-cell-depleted T cells, or PBMCs. The research as a whole found: The quantity of clinical and demographic metadata differed by source and by participant and was supplied without curation.

Collaborating institutions collected whole blood in K2EDTA tubes following their own protocols. For TCRbeta analysis, collaborators shipped samples in one of three forms: frozen whole blood, isolated PBMCs, or DNA extracted from either of those sample types. Of note for this clone: Its cognate antigen has yet to be identified. No clone much larger than this one lies a single base away; base qualities are absent.

TCRbeta CDR3 regions were amplified from genomic DNA using the immunoSEQ Assay, a bias-controlled multiplex PCR. The original pipeline was this. The number of nucleated cells in each sample was estimated from the amplification of reference gene primers within the assay. Sequence reads were collapsed and filtered to measure the absolute abundance of every unique TCRbeta CDR3 rearrangement. For each sample, productive Simpson clonality was calculated by taking the square root of Simpson's diversity index across productive rearrangements. TCRdb limited this immuneACCESS table to in-frame rearrangements with V and J called. A share of clones is missing; checked studies link under half to unresolved V genes, and the rest is unexplained. V, J and clone size are taken as reported in that table, and D and trimming were inferred from the DNA itself. The sample data list 260,000 or so clones, and about 87% of these were observed just once. The ten top clones hold roughly 8.6% of the sample.

CDR1 LNHDA and CDR2 SQIVND are derived from the germline V gene (reference sequence). Relative to germline, V is 7 bases shorter and J is 8 bases shorter, with 23 bases between their ends. The CDR3 has 15 amino acids, counting the end cysteine and phenylalanine. The DNA shown is the 45-base CDR3, in frame from base 1. The receptor was derived from a human donor in a cohort sampled during active COVID-19. The specimen was peripheral blood. The chain employs TRBV19 and TRBJ1-1; a weak D assignment points to TRBD1 (6 bases agree). The CDR3 protein is CASISLGQTYSEAFF. The DNA reads as follows: TGTGCCAGTATATCTTTGGGACAAACGTACTCCGAAGCTTTCTTT.